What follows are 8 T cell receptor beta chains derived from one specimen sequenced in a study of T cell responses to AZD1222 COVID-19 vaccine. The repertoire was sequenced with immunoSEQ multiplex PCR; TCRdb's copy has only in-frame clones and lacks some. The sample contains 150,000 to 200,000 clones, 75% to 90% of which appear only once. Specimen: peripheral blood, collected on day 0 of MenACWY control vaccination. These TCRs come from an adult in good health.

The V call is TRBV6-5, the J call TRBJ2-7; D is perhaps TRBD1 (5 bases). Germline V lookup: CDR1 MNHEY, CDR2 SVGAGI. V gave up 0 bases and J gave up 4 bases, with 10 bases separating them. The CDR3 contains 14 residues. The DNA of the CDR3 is TGTGCCAGCAGTTACTCCCAGGGAAAGTACGAGCAGTACTTC. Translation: CASSYSQGKYEQYF.

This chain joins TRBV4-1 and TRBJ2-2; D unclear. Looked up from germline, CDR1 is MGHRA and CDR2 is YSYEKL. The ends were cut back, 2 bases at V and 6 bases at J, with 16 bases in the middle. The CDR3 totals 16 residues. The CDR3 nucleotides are TGCGCCAGCAGCCAACCCGGTGGGAAAGAAGCCGGGGAGCTGTTTTTT. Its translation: CASSQPGGKEAGELFF.

As DNA, the CDR3 is TGTGCCAGCAGCTTGGATAGCGGGAGGGCCAGCGAGCAGTACTTC. Encoded protein: CASSLDSGRASEQYF. V usage is TRBV11-3 and J usage is TRBJ2-7, with 11 bases identical to TRBD2. The CDR3 extends over 15 amino acids. CDR1 SGHNT and CDR2 YENEEA come from the germline V gene. The J segment lost 6 bases and the V segment lost 3 bases, leaving 7 bases of the junction unmatched.

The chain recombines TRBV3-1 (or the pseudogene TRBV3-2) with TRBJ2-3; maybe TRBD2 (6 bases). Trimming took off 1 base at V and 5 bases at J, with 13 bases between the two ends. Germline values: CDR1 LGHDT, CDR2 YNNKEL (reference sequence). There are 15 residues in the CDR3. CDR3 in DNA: TGTGCCAGCAGCCAAGTAACGGGAGTGGAAGATACGCAGTATTTT. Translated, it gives CASSQVTGVEDTQYF.

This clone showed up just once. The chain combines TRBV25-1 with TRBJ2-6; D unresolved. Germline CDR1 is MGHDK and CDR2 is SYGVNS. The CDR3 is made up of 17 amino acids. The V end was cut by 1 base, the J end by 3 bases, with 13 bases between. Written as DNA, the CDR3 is TGTGCCAGCAGTGAATTCGGAAGAGGCAGTGGGGCCAACGTCCTGACTTTC. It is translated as CASSEFGRGSGANVLTF.

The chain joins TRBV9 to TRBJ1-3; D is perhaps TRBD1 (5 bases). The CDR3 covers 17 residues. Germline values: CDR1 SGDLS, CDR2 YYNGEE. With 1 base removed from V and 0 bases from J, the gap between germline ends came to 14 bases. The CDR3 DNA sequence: TGTGCCAGCAGCGTATTCGACAGACAAGCCTCTGGAAACACCATATATTTT. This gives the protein CASSVFDRQASGNTIYF.

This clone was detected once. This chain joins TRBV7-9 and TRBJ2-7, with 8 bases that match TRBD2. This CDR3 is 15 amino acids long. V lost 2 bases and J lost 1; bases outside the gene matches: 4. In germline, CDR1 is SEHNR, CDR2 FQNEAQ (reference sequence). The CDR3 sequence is CASSLSGRISYEQYF. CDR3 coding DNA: TGTGCCAGCAGCTTAAGCGGGAGAATTTCCTACGAGCAGTACTTC.

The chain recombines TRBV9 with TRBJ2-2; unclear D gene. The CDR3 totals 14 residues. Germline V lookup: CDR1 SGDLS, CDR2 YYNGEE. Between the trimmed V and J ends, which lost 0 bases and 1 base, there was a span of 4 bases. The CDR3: CASSVAQNTGELFF. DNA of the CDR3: TGTGCCAGCAGCGTAGCCCAGAACACCGGGGAGCTGTTTTTT.